A single T cell receptor beta chain is shown here with its context. What it recognizes is unknown. Method: immunoSEQ multiplex PCR; TCRdb's copy keeps in-frame clones and lacks some. The table records about 140,000 clones, roughly 92% of them present only once. These data originate in a study of T cell responses to AZD1222 COVID-19 vaccine. On the study more broadly: Doses given second, at about 4 or about 12 weeks, were pooled. Study-level points and caveats: Targeting of unmutated variant regions was reportedly seen in nearly half of spike-specific TCRs. Repertoire sampling was restricted to post-peak T cell response timepoints. Mostly white British, mostly female donors; authors suggested clonal diversity may be underestimated.

Germline lookup yields CDR1 MNHNY and CDR2 SVGAGI (reference sequence). Unmatched junction bases numbered 1, after V lost 8 bases and J lost 7 bases. This CDR3 comprises 12 residues. V and J are TRBV6-6 and TRBJ1-6; 8 bases agree with TRBD1. The receptor was derived from an adult in good health. The specimen was peripheral blood, collected on day 0 of AZD1222 vaccination. This CDR3 reads CASGQGNSPLHF. The CDR3 DNA follows: TGTGCCAGCGGACAGGGAAATTCACCCCTCCACTTT.